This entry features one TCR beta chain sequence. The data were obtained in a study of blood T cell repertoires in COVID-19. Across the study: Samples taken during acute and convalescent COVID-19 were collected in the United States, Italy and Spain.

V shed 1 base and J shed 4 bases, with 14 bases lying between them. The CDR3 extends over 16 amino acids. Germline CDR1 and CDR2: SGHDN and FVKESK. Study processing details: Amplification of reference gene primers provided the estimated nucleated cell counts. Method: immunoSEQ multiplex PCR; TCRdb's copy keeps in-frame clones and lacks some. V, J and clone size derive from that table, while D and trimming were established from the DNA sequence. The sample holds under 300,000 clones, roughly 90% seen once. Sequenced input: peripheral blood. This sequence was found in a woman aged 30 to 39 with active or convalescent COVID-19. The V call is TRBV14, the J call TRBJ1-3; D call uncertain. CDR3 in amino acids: CASSQAIGTVGNTIYF. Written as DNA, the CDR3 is TGTGCCAGCAGCCAAGCAATCGGTACAGTCGGAAACACCATATATTTT.